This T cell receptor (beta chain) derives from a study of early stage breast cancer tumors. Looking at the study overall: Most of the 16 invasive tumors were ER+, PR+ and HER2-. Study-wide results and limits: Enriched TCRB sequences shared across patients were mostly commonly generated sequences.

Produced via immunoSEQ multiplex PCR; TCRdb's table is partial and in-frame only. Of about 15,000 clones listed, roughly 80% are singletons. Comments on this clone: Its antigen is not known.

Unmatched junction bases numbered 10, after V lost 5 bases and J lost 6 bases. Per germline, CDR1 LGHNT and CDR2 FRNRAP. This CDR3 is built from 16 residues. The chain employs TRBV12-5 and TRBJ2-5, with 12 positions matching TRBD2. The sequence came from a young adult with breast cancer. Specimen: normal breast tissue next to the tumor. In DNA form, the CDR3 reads TGTGCTAGTGGTCCCCCGACTAGCGGGGGTCCAAAGACCCAGTACTTC. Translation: CASGPPTSGGPKTQYF.